This T cell receptor (beta chain) originates from a study of blood T cell repertoires in COVID-19. The CDR3 runs to 15 residues. V lost 3 bases to trimming and J lost 1 base; unmatched junction nucleotides: 1. Germline V gene data show CDR1 as SGHTA and CDR2 as FQGNSA. The Seattle patients joined while their infection was active and were tracked longitudinally afterward. The method was immunoSEQ multiplex PCR; TCRdb's version includes in-frame clones alone and lacks a portion of them. The repertoire holds 200,000 to 250,000 clones, with roughly four fifths as singletons. The J gene is TRBJ2-1, the V gene TRBV7-2; 9 bases agree with TRBD1. The receptor comes from a woman aged 80 or older with COVID-19, enrolled during active disease. Sequences were obtained from peripheral blood. This chain's CDR3 is CASSLGQGSYNEQFF. DNA for the CDR3: TGTGCCAGCAGCTTGGGACAGGGATCCTACAATGAGCAGTTCTTC.